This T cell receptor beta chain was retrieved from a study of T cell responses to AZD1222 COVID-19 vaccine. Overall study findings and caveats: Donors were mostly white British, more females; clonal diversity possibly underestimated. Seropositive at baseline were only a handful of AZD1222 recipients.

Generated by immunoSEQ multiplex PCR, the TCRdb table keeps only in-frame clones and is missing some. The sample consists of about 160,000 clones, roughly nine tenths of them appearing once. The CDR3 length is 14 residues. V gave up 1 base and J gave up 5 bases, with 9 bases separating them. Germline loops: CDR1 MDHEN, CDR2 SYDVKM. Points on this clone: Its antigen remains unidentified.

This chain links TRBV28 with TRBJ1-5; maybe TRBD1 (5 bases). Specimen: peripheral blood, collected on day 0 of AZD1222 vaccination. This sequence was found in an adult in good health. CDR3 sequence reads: CASSLYQGDQPQHF. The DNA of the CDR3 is TGTGCCAGCAGTTTATACCAGGGTGATCAGCCCCAGCATTTT.